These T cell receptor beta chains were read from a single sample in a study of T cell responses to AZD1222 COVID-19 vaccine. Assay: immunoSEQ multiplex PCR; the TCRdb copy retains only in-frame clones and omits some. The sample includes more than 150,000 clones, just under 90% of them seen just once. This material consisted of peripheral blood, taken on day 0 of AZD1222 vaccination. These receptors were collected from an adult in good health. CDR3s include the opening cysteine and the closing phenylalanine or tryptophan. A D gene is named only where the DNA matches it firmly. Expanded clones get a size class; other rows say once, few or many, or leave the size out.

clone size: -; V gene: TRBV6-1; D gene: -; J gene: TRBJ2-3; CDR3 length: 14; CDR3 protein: CASSSGQNTDTQYF; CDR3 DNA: TGTGCCAGCAGTTCCGGACAGAACACAGATACGCAGTATTTT
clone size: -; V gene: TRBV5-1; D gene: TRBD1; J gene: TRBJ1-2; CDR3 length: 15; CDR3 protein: CASSALQGADYGYTF; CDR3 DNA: TGCGCCAGCAGCGCCTTACAGGGGGCGGACTATGGCTACACCTTC
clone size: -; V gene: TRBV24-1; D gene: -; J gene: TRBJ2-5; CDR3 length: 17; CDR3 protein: CATSDSRGATRQETQYF; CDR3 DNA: TGTGCCACCAGTGATTCTCGCGGGGCTACGCGGCAAGAGACCCAGTACTTC
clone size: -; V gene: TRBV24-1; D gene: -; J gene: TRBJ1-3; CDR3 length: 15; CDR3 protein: CATSAQGSSGNTIYF; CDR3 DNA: TGTGCCACCAGTGCCCAAGGTAGCTCTGGAAACACCATATATTTT
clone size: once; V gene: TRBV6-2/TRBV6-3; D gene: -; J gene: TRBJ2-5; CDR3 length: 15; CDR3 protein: CASSLRGGLVETQYF; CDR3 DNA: TGTGCCAGCAGCCTCCGAGGGGGATTGGTGGAGACCCAGTACTTC
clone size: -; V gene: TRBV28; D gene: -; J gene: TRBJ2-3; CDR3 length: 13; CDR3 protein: CASSSVGADTQYF; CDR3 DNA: TGTGCCAGCAGTTCGGTGGGGGCAGATACGCAGTATTTT
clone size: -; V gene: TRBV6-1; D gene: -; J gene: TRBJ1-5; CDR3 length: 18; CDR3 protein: CASSEERSGRPRNQPQHF; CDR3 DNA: TGTGCCAGCAGTGAAGAAAGATCCGGCAGACCTCGCAATCAGCCCCAGCATTTT
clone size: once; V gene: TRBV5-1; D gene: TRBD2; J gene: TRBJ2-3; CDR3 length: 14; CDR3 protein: CASSPGLVPDTQYF; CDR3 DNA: TGCGCCAGCAGCCCAGGACTAGTCCCGGATACGCAGTATTTT
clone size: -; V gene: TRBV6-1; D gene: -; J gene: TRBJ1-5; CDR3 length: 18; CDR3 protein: CASSETNFRTKRNQPQHF; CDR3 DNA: TGTGCCAGCAGTGAAACAAATTTTAGGACGAAGAGAAATCAGCCCCAGCATTTT
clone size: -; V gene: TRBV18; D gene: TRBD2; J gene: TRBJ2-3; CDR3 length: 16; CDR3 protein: CASSPLEGRGTDTQYF; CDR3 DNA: TGTGCCAGCTCACCACTCGAAGGGAGGGGCACAGATACGCAGTATTTT
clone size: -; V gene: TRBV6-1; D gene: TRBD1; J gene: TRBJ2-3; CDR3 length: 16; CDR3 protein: CASSEVTGGGTDTQYF; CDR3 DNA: TGTGCCAGCAGTGAAGTGACAGGGGGCGGGACAGATACGCAGTATTTT
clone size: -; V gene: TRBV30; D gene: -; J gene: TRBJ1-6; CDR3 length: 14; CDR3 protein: CAWDVLDGGSPLHF; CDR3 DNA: TGTGCCTGGGACGTCCTAGACGGGGGGTCACCCCTCCACTTT
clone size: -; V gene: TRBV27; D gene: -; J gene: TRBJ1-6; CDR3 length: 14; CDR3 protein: CASSLSGIDSPLHF; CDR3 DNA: TGTGCCAGCAGTTTATCAGGGATTGATTCACCCCTCCACTTT